Listed below are T cell receptor beta chains from one sample, sequenced in a study of T cell repertoires in cytomegalovirus infection. MiXCR was run by TCRdb on the reads, yielding one entry per CDR3 protein. The sample holds about 140,000 distinct CDR3 sequences, about 6.3% seen once. Sequences were obtained from PBMCs. Receptors were obtained from a human donor in good health (CMV status not recorded). Some clones in this sample may be carry-over from other donors' samples. The CDR3 runs from the conserved cysteine through the conserved F or W. Each record gives: CDR3 DNA, CDR3 protein, D gene, clone size, V gene, J gene. D genes are given only for firm matches. Some rows mark clone size as missing; the rest say once, few, many or name a class of expanded clone.

CDR3nt: TGTGCCAGCAGCGTAGTCCCAAACACCGGGGAGCTGTTTTTT
CDR3aa: CASSVVPNTGELFF
d_gene: .
abundance: many
v_gene: TRBV9
j_gene: TRBJ2-2

CDR3nt: TGTGCCAGCAGCTCGCGACAGGGCGTTAATGAAAAACTGTTTTTT
CDR3aa: CASSSRQGVNEKLFF
d_gene: TRBD1
abundance: many
v_gene: TRBV7-8
j_gene: TRBJ1-4

CDR3nt: TGTGCCAGCAACGGGCAGAGGGGGTTGGGCACTGAAGCTTTCTTT
CDR3aa: CASNGQRGLGTEAFF
d_gene: .
abundance: few
v_gene: TRBV6-6
j_gene: TRBJ1-1

CDR3nt: TGTGCCAGCAGCAAGCGTACCGGTTCGGAGACCCAGTACTTC
CDR3aa: CASSKRTGSETQYF
d_gene: .
abundance: many
v_gene: TRBV7-2
j_gene: TRBJ2-5

CDR3nt: TGTGCCAGCAGTTTATGGAGCGAGCAGTTCTTC
CDR3aa: CASSLWSEQFF
d_gene: .
abundance: .
v_gene: TRBV27
j_gene: TRBJ2-1

CDR3nt: TGTGCCTGGGGCGGTGACAGGCGAGAGACCCAGTACTTC
CDR3aa: CAWGGDRRETQYF
d_gene: .
abundance: few
v_gene: TRBV30
j_gene: TRBJ2-5

CDR3nt: TGTGCCAGCAGTTTAAGGGGAACTAACTATGGCTACACCTTC
CDR3aa: CASSLRGTNYGYTF
d_gene: .
abundance: many
v_gene: TRBV12-3/TRBV12-4
j_gene: TRBJ1-2

CDR3nt: TGTGCCAGCTCCTCCATGTTACCGGGAAAACTGTTTTTT
CDR3aa: CASSSMLPGKLFF
d_gene: .
abundance: .
v_gene: TRBV6-2/TRBV6-3
j_gene: TRBJ1-4

CDR3nt: TGTGCCAGCAGCTTAGGAACGGGTCGGGGGGGCCGGGGTTCTCAAGATACGCAGTATTTT
CDR3aa: CASSLGTGRGGRGSQDTQYF
d_gene: TRBD2
abundance: many
v_gene: TRBV7-2
j_gene: TRBJ2-3

CDR3nt: TGTGCCAGTCGGCGGGGAGCCCGAACAGATACGCAGTATTTT
CDR3aa: CASRRGARTDTQYF
d_gene: .
abundance: many
v_gene: TRBV19
j_gene: TRBJ2-3

CDR3nt: TGTGCCAGCAGCTTACGAGTCTCCTACGACCAAGAGACCCAGTACTTC
CDR3aa: CASSLRVSYDQETQYF
d_gene: .
abundance: many
v_gene: TRBV7-8
j_gene: TRBJ2-5

CDR3nt: TGTGCCAGCAGCTTAGCAGGGCCGAGAGGGAACGAGCAGTACTTC
CDR3aa: CASSLAGPRGNEQYF
d_gene: .
abundance: many
v_gene: TRBV7-9
j_gene: TRBJ2-7

CDR3nt: TGTGCCAGCACCTTAACAGGGGACACTGAAGCTTTCTTT
CDR3aa: CASTLTGDTEAFF
d_gene: TRBD1
abundance: many
v_gene: TRBV12-3/TRBV12-4
j_gene: TRBJ1-1

CDR3nt: TGTGCCAGCAGGCGCGGTGGGGGGCAGAATGAGCAGTTCTTC
CDR3aa: CASRRGGGQNEQFF
d_gene: .
abundance: many
v_gene: TRBV4-2
j_gene: TRBJ2-1

CDR3nt: TGTGCCAGCAGCTTAGGAGGGTCGGTGAACACTGAAGCTTTCTTT
CDR3aa: CASSLGGSVNTEAFF
d_gene: .
abundance: many
v_gene: TRBV7-2
j_gene: TRBJ1-1

CDR3nt: TGCAGTGCTAGAAATGAGCTCTATGGCTACACCTTC
CDR3aa: CSARNELYGYTF
d_gene: .
abundance: few
v_gene: TRBV20-1
j_gene: TRBJ1-2

CDR3nt: TGTGCCAGCAGCCAAGTTTCAAACATTCAGTACTTC
CDR3aa: CASSQVSNIQYF
d_gene: .
abundance: few
v_gene: TRBV14
j_gene: TRBJ2-4

CDR3nt: TGTGCCAGCAGCCTTGCCCGGGACACGAGAAACACCATATATTTT
CDR3aa: CASSLARDTRNTIYF
d_gene: .
abundance: many
v_gene: TRBV7-7
j_gene: TRBJ1-3

CDR3nt: TGTGCCAGCAGCTTAGGCGGGACAAATACGCAGTATTTT
CDR3aa: CASSLGGTNTQYF
d_gene: .
abundance: few
v_gene: TRBV7-8
j_gene: TRBJ2-3

CDR3nt: TGTGCCAGCAGCCAGCTGGCGGGGGTTAATGAGCAGTTCTTC
CDR3aa: CASSQLAGVNEQFF
d_gene: TRBD2
abundance: many
v_gene: TRBV7-3
j_gene: TRBJ2-1

CDR3nt: TGCAGTGCGCATCCCGGGACAGGGGGCAATCAGCCCCAGCATTTT
CDR3aa: CSAHPGTGGNQPQHF
d_gene: TRBD1
abundance: few
v_gene: TRBV20-1
j_gene: TRBJ1-5

CDR3nt: TGTGCCAGCAGCTTGGTCTACGACACCATATATTTT
CDR3aa: CASSLVYDTIYF
d_gene: .
abundance: .
v_gene: TRBV7-2
j_gene: TRBJ1-3

CDR3nt: TGTGCCAGCAGCTCTCCCCTTTACAATGAGCAGTTCTTC
CDR3aa: CASSSPLYNEQFF
d_gene: .
abundance: many
v_gene: TRBV7-2
j_gene: TRBJ2-1

CDR3nt: TGTGCCAGCAGTTTATACGGAGCAGGGTTGAATCAGCCCCAGCATTTT
CDR3aa: CASSLYGAGLNQPQHF
d_gene: .
abundance: .
v_gene: TRBV27
j_gene: TRBJ1-5

CDR3nt: TGCAGTGCTAGAGATCCCAGCCTAGCCCAAGAGACCCAGTACTTC
CDR3aa: CSARDPSLAQETQYF
d_gene: .
abundance: few
v_gene: TRBV20-1
j_gene: TRBJ2-5

CDR3nt: TGTGCCAGCAGCATGGGACTAGCGGGGGGGAGCTCCTACAATGAGCAGTTCTTC
CDR3aa: CASSMGLAGGSSYNEQFF
d_gene: TRBD2
abundance: many
v_gene: TRBV7-2
j_gene: TRBJ2-1

CDR3nt: TGCAGTGCTAGAGATCTCCGGCAGGAGGCCTACAATGAGCAGTTCTTC
CDR3aa: CSARDLRQEAYNEQFF
d_gene: .
abundance: many
v_gene: TRBV20-1
j_gene: TRBJ2-1

CDR3nt: TGTGCCAGCAGTTACTCAGGTGTAAGTCGGGGCACTGAAGCTTTCTTT
CDR3aa: CASSYSGVSRGTEAFF
d_gene: .
abundance: many
v_gene: TRBV6-2/TRBV6-3
j_gene: TRBJ1-1

CDR3nt: TGTGCCAGCTTTGGTGGGTACACTGAAGCTTTCTTT
CDR3aa: CASFGGYTEAFF
d_gene: .
abundance: many
v_gene: TRBV7-2
j_gene: TRBJ1-1

CDR3nt: TGTGCCAGCAGTTTTAGAGGGGGCGGGCTTTACAATGAGCAGTTCTTC
CDR3aa: CASSFRGGGLYNEQFF
d_gene: TRBD1
abundance: many
v_gene: TRBV28
j_gene: TRBJ2-1

CDR3nt: TGTGCCACCAGTGACTCTTCCATGAGCTCCTACAATGAGCAGTTCTTC
CDR3aa: CATSDSSMSSYNEQFF
d_gene: .
abundance: few
v_gene: TRBV24-1
j_gene: TRBJ2-1

CDR3nt: TGTGCCAGCAGTGAATGGGACAGGGGTCTCGACGAGCAGTACTTC
CDR3aa: CASSEWDRGLDEQYF
d_gene: TRBD1
abundance: many
v_gene: TRBV6-1
j_gene: TRBJ2-7

CDR3nt: TGCAGTGCTTCACGATTCTCTGGGGCCAACGTCCTGACTTTC
CDR3aa: CSASRFSGANVLTF
d_gene: .
abundance: many
v_gene: TRBV20-1
j_gene: TRBJ2-6

CDR3nt: TGTGCCAGCAGTAAAAATCCAGGGGGCGCGGGAAACACCATATATTTT
CDR3aa: CASSKNPGGAGNTIYF
d_gene: TRBD1
abundance: many
v_gene: TRBV7-6
j_gene: TRBJ1-3

CDR3nt: TGTGCCAGCAGTGATTTGGGACAGACCTACGAGCAGTACTTC
CDR3aa: CASSDLGQTYEQYF
d_gene: TRBD1
abundance: many
v_gene: TRBV6-2/TRBV6-3
j_gene: TRBJ2-7

CDR3nt: TGTGCCAGCAGCGAGACAGGGCGGGAGCAGTACTTC
CDR3aa: CASSETGREQYF
d_gene: TRBD1
abundance: few
v_gene: TRBV28
j_gene: TRBJ2-7

CDR3nt: TGTGCCAGCAGATCCACGGACAGGGGGCCTAGTCAGCCCCAGCATTTT
CDR3aa: CASRSTDRGPSQPQHF
d_gene: TRBD1
abundance: many
v_gene: TRBV12-3/TRBV12-4
j_gene: TRBJ1-5

CDR3nt: TGTGCCAGCAGCTTATCGTACAGTGATCAGCCCCAGCATTTT
CDR3aa: CASSLSYSDQPQHF
d_gene: .
abundance: many
v_gene: TRBV7-8
j_gene: TRBJ1-5

CDR3nt: TGTGCCAGCAGCCAAGAACTGGCAGCGCTTAACTATGGCTACACCTTC
CDR3aa: CASSQELAALNYGYTF
d_gene: .
abundance: few
v_gene: TRBV14
j_gene: TRBJ1-2

CDR3nt: TGCAGCGTTGATGGAGTCTCTGGAAACACCATATATTTT
CDR3aa: CSVDGVSGNTIYF
d_gene: .
abundance: .
v_gene: TRBV29-1
j_gene: TRBJ1-3

CDR3nt: TGTGCCAGCAGCTTAGCTGGCCCAGGGGGGGGATCACCCCTCCACTTT
CDR3aa: CASSLAGPGGGSPLHF
d_gene: TRBD1
abundance: many
v_gene: TRBV7-2
j_gene: TRBJ1-6

CDR3nt: TGTGCCAGCAGAAAACCCGGACAGAGTAAGACTGAAGCTTTCTTT
CDR3aa: CASRKPGQSKTEAFF
d_gene: .
abundance: many
v_gene: TRBV11-2
j_gene: TRBJ1-1

CDR3nt: TGTGCCAGCAGCACAAGGACAGGGGAACAGCCCCAGCATTTT
CDR3aa: CASSTRTGEQPQHF
d_gene: TRBD1
abundance: many
v_gene: TRBV7-2
j_gene: TRBJ1-5

CDR3nt: TGTGCCAGCAGCGCCACAGGGGCTCAGCCCCAGCATTTT
CDR3aa: CASSATGAQPQHF
d_gene: TRBD1
abundance: many
v_gene: TRBV11-2
j_gene: TRBJ1-5

CDR3nt: TGTGCCAGCAGCTTCTATCCTGGACAGGGGATAAATGGCTACACCTTC
CDR3aa: CASSFYPGQGINGYTF
d_gene: TRBD1
abundance: .
v_gene: TRBV6-2/TRBV6-3
j_gene: TRBJ1-2

CDR3nt: TGCAGTGCCATGAAGGGGGTGATCGGAAGCAATCAGCCCCAGCATTTT
CDR3aa: CSAMKGVIGSNQPQHF
d_gene: .
abundance: many
v_gene: TRBV20-1
j_gene: TRBJ1-5

CDR3nt: TGTGCCAGCAGGGTAGACGCTGAAGCTTTCTTT
CDR3aa: CASRVDAEAFF
d_gene: .
abundance: few
v_gene: TRBV6-2/TRBV6-3
j_gene: TRBJ1-1

CDR3nt: TGTGCCAGCAGCCCACGAGTGTCCAATGAGCAGTTCTTC
CDR3aa: CASSPRVSNEQFF
d_gene: .
abundance: few
v_gene: TRBV11-2
j_gene: TRBJ2-1

CDR3nt: TGCAGTGCTAGCCTACTAGCGGGGCAAGAGACCCAGTACTTC
CDR3aa: CSASLLAGQETQYF
d_gene: TRBD2
abundance: few
v_gene: TRBV20-1
j_gene: TRBJ2-5

CDR3nt: TGTGCCAGCAGCTTAACTTTTAAGCCCGGCAGGGGAGCTAACTATGGCTACACCTTC
CDR3aa: CASSLTFKPGRGANYGYTF
d_gene: .
abundance: many
v_gene: TRBV7-8
j_gene: TRBJ1-2

CDR3nt: TGTGCCAGCAGCCAGCGGGACAGGGGGCAACTCTCTGGAAACACCATATATTTT
CDR3aa: CASSQRDRGQLSGNTIYF
d_gene: TRBD1
abundance: many
v_gene: TRBV7-2
j_gene: TRBJ1-3